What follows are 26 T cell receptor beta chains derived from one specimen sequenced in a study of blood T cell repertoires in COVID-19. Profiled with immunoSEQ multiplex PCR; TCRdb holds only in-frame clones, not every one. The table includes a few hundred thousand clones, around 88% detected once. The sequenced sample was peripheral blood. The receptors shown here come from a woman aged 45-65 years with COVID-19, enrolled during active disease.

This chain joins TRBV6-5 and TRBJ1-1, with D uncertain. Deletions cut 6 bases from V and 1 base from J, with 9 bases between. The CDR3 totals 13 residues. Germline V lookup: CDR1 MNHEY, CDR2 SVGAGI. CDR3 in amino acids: CASSLSSNTEAFF. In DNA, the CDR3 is TGTGCCAGCAGCCTCTCCTCGAACACTGAAGCTTTCTTT.

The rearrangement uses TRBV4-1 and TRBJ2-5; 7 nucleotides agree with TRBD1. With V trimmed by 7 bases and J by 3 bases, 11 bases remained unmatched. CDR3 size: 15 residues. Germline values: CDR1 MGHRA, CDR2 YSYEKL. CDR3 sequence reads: CASNPNPGTEETQYF. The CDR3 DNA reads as TGCGCCAGCAACCCTAATCCCGGGACAGAAGAGACCCAGTACTTC.

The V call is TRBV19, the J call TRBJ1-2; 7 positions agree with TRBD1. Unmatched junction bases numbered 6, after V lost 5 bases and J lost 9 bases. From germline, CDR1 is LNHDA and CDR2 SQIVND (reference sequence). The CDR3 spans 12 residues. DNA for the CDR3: TGTGCCAGTAGTGCCAGCAGGGGGAGCTACACCTTC. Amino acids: CASSASRGSYTF.

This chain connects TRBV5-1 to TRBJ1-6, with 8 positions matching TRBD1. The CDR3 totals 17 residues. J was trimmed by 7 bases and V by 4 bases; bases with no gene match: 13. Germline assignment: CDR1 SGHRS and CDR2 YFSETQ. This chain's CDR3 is CASSLTLDRAGNSPLHF. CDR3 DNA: TGCGCCAGCAGCCTAACCTTGGACAGGGCTGGGAATTCACCCCTCCACTTT.

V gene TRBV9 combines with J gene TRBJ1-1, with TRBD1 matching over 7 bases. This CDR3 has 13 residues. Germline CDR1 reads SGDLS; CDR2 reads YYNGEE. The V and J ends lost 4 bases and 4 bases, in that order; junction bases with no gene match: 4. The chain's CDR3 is CASSTRGRTEAFF. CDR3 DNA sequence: TGTGCCAGCAGCACAAGGGGGCGCACTGAAGCTTTCTTT. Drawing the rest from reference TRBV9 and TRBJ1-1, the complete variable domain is DSGVTQTPKHLITATGQRVTLRCSPRSGDLSVYWYQQSLDQGLQFLIQYYNGEERAKGNILERFSAQQFPDLHSELNLSSLELGDSALYFCASSTRGRTEAFFGQGTRLTVV.

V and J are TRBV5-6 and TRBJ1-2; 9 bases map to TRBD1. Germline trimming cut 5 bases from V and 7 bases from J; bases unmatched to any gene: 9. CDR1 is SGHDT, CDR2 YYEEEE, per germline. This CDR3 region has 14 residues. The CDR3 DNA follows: TGTGCCAGCAGTCCCGGGACAGGGTTTTTTGGCTACACCTTC. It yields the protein CASSPGTGFFGYTF.

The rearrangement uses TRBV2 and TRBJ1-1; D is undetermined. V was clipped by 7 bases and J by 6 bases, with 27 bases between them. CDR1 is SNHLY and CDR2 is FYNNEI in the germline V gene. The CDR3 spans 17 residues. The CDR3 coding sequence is TGTGCCAGCACCCAAAGCCCCCAGAGGCCCCTAGACGCTGAAGCTTTCTTT. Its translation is CASTQSPQRPLDAEAFF.

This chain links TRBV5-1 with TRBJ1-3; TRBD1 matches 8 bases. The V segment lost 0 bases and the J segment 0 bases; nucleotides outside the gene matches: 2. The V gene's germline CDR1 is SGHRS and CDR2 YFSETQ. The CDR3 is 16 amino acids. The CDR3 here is CASSLGDRSSGNTIYF. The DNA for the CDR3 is TGCGCCAGCAGCTTGGGGGACAGGAGCTCTGGAAACACCATATATTTT.

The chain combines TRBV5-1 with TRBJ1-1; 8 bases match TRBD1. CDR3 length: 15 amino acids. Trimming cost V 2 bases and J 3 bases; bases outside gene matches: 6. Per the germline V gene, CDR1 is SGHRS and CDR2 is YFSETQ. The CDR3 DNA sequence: TGCGCCAGCAGCTTCGACAGGGGCCGAGACACTGAAGCTTTCTTT. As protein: CASSFDRGRDTEAFF. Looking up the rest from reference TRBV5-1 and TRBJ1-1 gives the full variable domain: KAGVTQTPRYLIKTRGQQVTLSCSPISGHRSVSWYQQTPGQGLQFLFEYFSETQRNKGNFPGRFSGRQFSNSRSEMNVSTLELGDSALYLCASSFDRGRDTEAFFGQGTRLTVV.

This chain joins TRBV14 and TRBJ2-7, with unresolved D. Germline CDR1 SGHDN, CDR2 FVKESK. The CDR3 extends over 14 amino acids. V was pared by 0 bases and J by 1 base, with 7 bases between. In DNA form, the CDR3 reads TGTGCCAGCAGCCAAGAACACGGGTCCTACGAGCAGTACTTC. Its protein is CASSQEHGSYEQYF. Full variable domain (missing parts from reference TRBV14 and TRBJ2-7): EAGVTQFPSHSVIEKGQTVTLRCDPISGHDNLYWYRRVMGKEIKFLLHFVKESKQDESGMPNNRFLAERTGGTYSTLKVQPAELEDSGVYFCASSQEHGSYEQYFGPGTRLTVT.

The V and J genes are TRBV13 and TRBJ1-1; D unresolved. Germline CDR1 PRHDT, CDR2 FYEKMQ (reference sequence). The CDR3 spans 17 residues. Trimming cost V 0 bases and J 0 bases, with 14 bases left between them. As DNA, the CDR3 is TGTGCCAGCAGCTTAGGGGTCCCCCACACCTTGAACACTGAAGCTTTCTTT. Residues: CASSLGVPHTLNTEAFF. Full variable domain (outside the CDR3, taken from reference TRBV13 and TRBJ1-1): AAGVIQSPRHLIKEKRETATLKCYPIPRHDTVYWYQQGPGQDPQFLISFYEKMQSDKGSIPDRFSAQQFSDYHSELNMSSLELGDSALYFCASSLGVPHTLNTEAFFGQGTRLTVV.

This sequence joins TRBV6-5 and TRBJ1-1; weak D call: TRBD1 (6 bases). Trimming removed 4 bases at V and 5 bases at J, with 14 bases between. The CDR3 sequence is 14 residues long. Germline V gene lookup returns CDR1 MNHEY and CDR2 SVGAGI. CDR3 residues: CASSSLQGRTEAFF. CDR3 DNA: TGTGCCAGCAGTTCCCTACAGGGACGGACTGAAGCTTTCTTT.

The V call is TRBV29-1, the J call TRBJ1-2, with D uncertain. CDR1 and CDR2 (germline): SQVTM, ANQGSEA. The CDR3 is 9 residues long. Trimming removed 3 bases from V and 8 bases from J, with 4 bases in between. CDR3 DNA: TGCAGCGTTGACGAGGGCTACACCTTC. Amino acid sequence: CSVDEGYTF. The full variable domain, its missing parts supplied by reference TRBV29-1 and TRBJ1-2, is SAVISQKPSRDICQRGTSLTIQCQVDSQVTMMFWYRQQPGQSLTLIATANQGSEATYESGFVIDKFPISRPNLTFSTLTVSNMSPEDSSIYLCSVDEGYTFGSGTRLTVV.

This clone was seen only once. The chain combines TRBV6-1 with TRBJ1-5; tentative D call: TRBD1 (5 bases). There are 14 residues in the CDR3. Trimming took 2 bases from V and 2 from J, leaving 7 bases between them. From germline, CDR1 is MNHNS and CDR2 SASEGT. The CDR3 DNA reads TGTGCCAGCAGTGAAAGGGGTCGCAATCAGCCCCAGCATTTT. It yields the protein CASSERGRNQPQHF.

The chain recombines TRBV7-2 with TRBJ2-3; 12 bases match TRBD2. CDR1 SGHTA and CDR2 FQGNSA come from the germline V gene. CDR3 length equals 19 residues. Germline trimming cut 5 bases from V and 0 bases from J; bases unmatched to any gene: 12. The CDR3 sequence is CASSPGLAGGFYSTDTQYF. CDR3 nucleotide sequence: TGTGCCAGCAGCCCCGGCCTAGCGGGGGGGTTCTATAGCACAGATACGCAGTATTTT.

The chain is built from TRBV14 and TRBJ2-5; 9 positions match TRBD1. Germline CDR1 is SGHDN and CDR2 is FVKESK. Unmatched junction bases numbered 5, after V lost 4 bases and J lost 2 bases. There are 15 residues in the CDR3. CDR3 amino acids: CASSPDRGRQETQYF. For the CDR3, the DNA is TGTGCCAGCAGCCCGGACAGGGGTAGGCAAGAGACCCAGTACTTC.

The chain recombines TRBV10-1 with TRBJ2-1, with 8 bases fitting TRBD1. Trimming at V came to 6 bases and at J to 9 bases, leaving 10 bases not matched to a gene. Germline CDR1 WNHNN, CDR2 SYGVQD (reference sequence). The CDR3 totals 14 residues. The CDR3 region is CASSVTGALGEQFF. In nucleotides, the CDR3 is TGCGCCAGCAGCGTGACAGGGGCCTTGGGTGAGCAGTTCTTC.

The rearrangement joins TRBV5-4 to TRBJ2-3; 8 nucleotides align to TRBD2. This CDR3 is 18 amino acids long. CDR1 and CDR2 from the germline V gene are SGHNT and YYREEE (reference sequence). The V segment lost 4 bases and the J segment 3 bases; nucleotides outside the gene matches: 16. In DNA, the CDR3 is TGTGCCAGCAGCCCGCCGGGCGGCGGGGGGTATCATACAGATACGCAGTATTTT. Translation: CASSPPGGGGYHTDTQYF.

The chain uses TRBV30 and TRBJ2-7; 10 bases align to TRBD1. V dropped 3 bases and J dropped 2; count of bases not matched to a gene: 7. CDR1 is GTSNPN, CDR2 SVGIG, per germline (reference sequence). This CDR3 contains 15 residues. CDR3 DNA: TGTGCCTGGAGCGGACAGGGGGGAAAGCCCTACGAGCAGTACTTC. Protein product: CAWSGQGGKPYEQYF.

CDR3 protein: CASSQVSSGGLDTQYF. CDR3 DNA sequence: TGTGCCAGCAGCCAAGTATCTAGCGGGGGACTAGATACGCAGTATTTT. The chain uses TRBV4-2 and TRBJ2-3; 10 bases align to TRBD2. Per germline, CDR1 LGHNA and CDR2 YNFKEQ. This CDR3 comprises 16 residues. With 1 base clipped from V and 5 bases from J, the junction kept 6 bases outside the gene matches.

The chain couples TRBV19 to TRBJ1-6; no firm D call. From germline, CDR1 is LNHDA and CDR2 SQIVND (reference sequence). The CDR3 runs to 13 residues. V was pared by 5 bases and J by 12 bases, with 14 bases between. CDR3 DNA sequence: TGTGCCAGTAGTGCCTTGACACTCGAACCCCTCCACTTT. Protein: CASSALTLEPLHF.

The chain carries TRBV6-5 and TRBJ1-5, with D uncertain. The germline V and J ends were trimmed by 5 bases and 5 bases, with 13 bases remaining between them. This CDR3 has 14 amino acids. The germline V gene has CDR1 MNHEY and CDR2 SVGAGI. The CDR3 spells CASSKSGSHQPQHF. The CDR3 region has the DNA TGTGCCAGCAGTAAGTCGGGGAGTCATCAGCCCCAGCATTTT.

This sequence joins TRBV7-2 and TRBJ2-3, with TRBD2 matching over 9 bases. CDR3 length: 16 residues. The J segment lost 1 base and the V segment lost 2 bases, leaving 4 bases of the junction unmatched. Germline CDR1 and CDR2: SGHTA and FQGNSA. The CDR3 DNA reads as TGTGCCAGCAGCTTAAGCGCGGGGGGGCGCACAGATACGCAGTATTTT. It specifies CASSLSAGGRTDTQYF.

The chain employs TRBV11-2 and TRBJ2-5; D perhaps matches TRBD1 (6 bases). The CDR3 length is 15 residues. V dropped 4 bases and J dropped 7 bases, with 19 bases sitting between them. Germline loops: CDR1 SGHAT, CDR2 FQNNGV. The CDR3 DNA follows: TGTGCCAGCAGCTCCCCCGGGACATATGGCCGGACCCAGTACTTC. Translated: CASSSPGTYGRTQYF.

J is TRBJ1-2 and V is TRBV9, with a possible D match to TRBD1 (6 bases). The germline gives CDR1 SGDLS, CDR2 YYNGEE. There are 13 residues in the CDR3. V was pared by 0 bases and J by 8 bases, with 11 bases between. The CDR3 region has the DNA TGTGCCAGCAGCGTAGATGGGGGCGGGGGCTACACCTTC. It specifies CASSVDGGGGYTF.

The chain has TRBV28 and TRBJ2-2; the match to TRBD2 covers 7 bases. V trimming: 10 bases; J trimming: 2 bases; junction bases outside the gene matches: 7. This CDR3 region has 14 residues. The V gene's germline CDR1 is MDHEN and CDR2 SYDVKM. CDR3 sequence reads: CAIFGGFNTGELFF. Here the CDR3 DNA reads TGTGCCATCTTCGGGGGGTTTAACACCGGGGAGCTGTTTTTT.